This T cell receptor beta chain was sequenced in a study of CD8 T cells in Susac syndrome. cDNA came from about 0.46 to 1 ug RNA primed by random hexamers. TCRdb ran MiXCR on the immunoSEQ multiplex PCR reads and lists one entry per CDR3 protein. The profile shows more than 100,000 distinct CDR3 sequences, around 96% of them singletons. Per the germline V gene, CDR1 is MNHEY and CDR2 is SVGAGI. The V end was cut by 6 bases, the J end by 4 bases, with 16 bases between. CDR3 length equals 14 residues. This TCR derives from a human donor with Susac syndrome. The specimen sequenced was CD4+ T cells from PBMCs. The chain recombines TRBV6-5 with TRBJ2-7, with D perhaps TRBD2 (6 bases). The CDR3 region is CASSSDSGRYEQYF. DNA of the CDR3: TGTGCCAGCAGCTCCGATAGCGGAAGATACGAGCAGTACTTC.